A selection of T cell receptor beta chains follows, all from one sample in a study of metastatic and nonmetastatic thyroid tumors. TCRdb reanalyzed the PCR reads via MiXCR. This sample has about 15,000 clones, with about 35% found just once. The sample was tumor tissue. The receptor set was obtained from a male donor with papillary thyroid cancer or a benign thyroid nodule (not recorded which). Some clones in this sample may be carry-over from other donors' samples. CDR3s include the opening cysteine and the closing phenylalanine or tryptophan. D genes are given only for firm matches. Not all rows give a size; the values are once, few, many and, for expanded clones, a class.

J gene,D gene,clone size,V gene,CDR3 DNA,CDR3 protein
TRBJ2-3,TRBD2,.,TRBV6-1,TGTGCCAGCAGTGTCTCAGCGGGAGGGGCAGATACGCAGTATTTT,CASSVSAGGADTQYF
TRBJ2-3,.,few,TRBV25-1,TGTGCCAGCAGTGACTTAACAGGGCGCGCAGATACGCAGTATTTT,CASSDLTGRADTQYF
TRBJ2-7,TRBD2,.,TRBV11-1,TGTGCCAGCAGCCCCCCCGCGGCTAGCGGGAGTTGGTACGAGCAGTACTTC,CASSPPAASGSWYEQYF
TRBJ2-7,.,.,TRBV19,TGTGCCAGTAGTATAAACGGTAGGAGCTCCTACGAGCAGTACTTC,CASSINGRSSYEQYF
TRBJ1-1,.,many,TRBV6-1,TGTGCCAGTCGGAGGGGGTTCGAAGCTTTCTTT,CASRRGFEAFF
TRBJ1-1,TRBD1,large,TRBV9,TGTGCCAGCAGCGCAGCTCCGGGACAGGGCGTCACTGAAGCTTTCTTT,CASSAAPGQGVTEAFF
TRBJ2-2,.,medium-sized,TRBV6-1,TGTGCCAGCAGTGACATGTTCAAAACGAACACCGGGGAGCTGTTTTTT,CASSDMFKTNTGELFF
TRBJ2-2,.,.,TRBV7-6,TGTGCCAGCAGCTTAGTGGGATCCGGGGAGCTGTTTTTT,CASSLVGSGELFF
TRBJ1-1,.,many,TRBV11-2,TGTGCCAGCAGCTCAACAAGGAACACTGAAGCTTTCTTT,CASSSTRNTEAFF
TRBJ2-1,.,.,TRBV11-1,TGTGCCAGCAGCTTAGGTGGGGGGTCCTACAATGAGCAGTTCTTC,CASSLGGGSYNEQFF
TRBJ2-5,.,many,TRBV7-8,TGTGCCAGCAGCTTAGCGTCAGTTCAAGAGACCCAGTACTTC,CASSLASVQETQYF
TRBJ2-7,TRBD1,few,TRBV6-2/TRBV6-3,TGTGCCAGCAGTTCCTCGGGACAGGGGGCCCACGAGCAGCACTTC,CASSSSGQGAHEQHF
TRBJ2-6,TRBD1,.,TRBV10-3,TGTGCCATCAGTGACCCCAGGACAGGTCTATCTGGGGCCAACGTCCTGACTTTC,CAISDPRTGLSGANVLTF
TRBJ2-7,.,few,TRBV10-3,TGTGCCATCAGTGTCGGGCAGGCGACCTACGAGCAGTACTTC,CAISVGQATYEQYF
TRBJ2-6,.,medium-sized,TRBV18,TGTGCCAGCTCACCAACTGGGGCCAACGTCCTGACTTTC,CASSPTGANVLTF
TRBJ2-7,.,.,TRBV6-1,TGTGCCAGCAGTGTAGCTCAATTCGGGGGGCACGAGCAGTACTTC,CASSVAQFGGHEQYF
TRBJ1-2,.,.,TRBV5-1,TGCGCCAGCAGCTTGGGGGACGACTATGGCTACACCTTC,CASSLGDDYGYTF